This is a list of T cell receptor beta chains from one sample in a study of identical twins. TCRdb analysed the 5' RACE reads with MiXCR anew, one entry per CDR3 protein. The data contain about 330,000 distinct CDR3 sequences, approximately 13% of them seen just once; the ten biggest clones take up approximately 7.5%. These data were likewise used in another study, on yellow fever vaccine responses in identical twins.

Sequencing used CD8+ T cells sorted from blood. The source is a woman under 30 in good health. CDR3s include the opening cysteine and the closing phenylalanine or tryptophan. Fields, in order: CDR3 DNA, CDR3 protein, clone size, J gene, D gene, V gene. The D gene is left open where the match is weak. For some rows the clone size is stated as once, few or many, or as a class when expanded; others skip it.

TGTGCCAGCAGCTTAGGATGGGGCAGGGGAGCGACAGATACGCAGTATTTT CASSLGWGRGATDTQYF NA TRBJ2-3 NA TRBV7-2
TGTGCCAGCAGCCGAAAGACTGGACTCTCTAACACCGGGGAGCTGTTTTTT CASSRKTGLSNTGELFF NA TRBJ2-2 NA TRBV14
TGTGCCAGCAGTCAACCGGGACAGAGCCTTTACAATGAGCAGTTCTTC CASSQPGQSLYNEQFF NA TRBJ2-1 TRBD1 TRBV25-1
TGTGCCAGTAGTATCACCTCTCCCAATGAGCAGTTCTTC CASSITSPNEQFF NA TRBJ2-1 NA TRBV19
TGCGCCAGCAGCTTGGACAGGGAGTGGGGCTATGGCTACACCTTC CASSLDREWGYGYTF few TRBJ1-2 NA TRBV5-1
TGTGCCAGCAGCCATGAGGGTCGCCGCACAGATACGCAGTATTTT CASSHEGRRTDTQYF NA TRBJ2-3 NA TRBV14
TGTGCCAGCATGCCGGGGGGAATGGGAGGGCTTCCCTACAATGAGCAGTTCTTC CASMPGGMGGLPYNEQFF NA TRBJ2-1 TRBD2 TRBV11-1
TGTGCCAGCAGCCAACAGGGAGAGGGCTACACCTTC CASSQQGEGYTF many TRBJ1-2 NA TRBV3-1
TGCGCCAGCAGCAACAGAGAGACCCAGTACTTC CASSNRETQYF many TRBJ2-5 NA TRBV5-1
TGTGCTAGTGGTTTGTACGTGGGACATAGTCCCAATAACTATGGCTACACCTTC CASGLYVGHSPNNYGYTF few TRBJ1-2 NA TRBV12-5
TGTGCCAGCAGTTTGAGGGGACTAGTTGGCAATGAGCAGTTCTTC CASSLRGLVGNEQFF NA TRBJ2-1 TRBD2 TRBV28
TGTGCCAGCAGACTACAGGTCGGGGCTTCACCCCTCCACTTT CASRLQVGASPLHF few TRBJ1-6 NA TRBV6-1
TGCGCCAGCAGCTTGGGGACCGACCGTGAAGCTTTCTTT CASSLGTDREAFF few TRBJ1-1 NA TRBV5-1
TGCAGCGCCAATGAAGGGGGCGAGGGCCAAGAGACCCAGTACTTC CSANEGGEGQETQYF NA TRBJ2-5 TRBD1 TRBV20-1
TGCGCCAGCAGCCCGGGGGGCCTGGAGACCCAGTACTTC CASSPGGLETQYF NA TRBJ2-5 NA TRBV4-1
TGCGCCCCTCTCTGGACTAGCGGGGGGCAAGGAAGCACAGATACGCAGTATTTT CAPLWTSGGQGSTDTQYF few TRBJ2-3 TRBD2 TRBV20-1
TGTGCCAGCACCGGGAACTACGAGCAGTACTTC CASTGNYEQYF NA TRBJ2-7 NA TRBV7-9
TGTGCCAGCAGCCTTGGGCTCCGAGAGACCCAGTACTTC CASSLGLRETQYF NA TRBJ2-5 NA TRBV4-2
TGTGCCAGCAGCCTCGGGGAAGATACGCAGTATTTT CASSLGEDTQYF many TRBJ2-3 NA TRBV7-6
TGCGCCAGCAGCCAAGGCGGCCAGAGGACCTACGAGCAGTACTTC CASSQGGQRTYEQYF NA TRBJ2-7 NA TRBV4-1
TGCAGTGCTAGGGAGGACATCCCCTTGTATGGCTACACCTTC CSAREDIPLYGYTF NA TRBJ1-2 NA TRBV20-1
TGTGCCAGCAACCCCGGGGGGCCGATATACAATGAGCAGTTCTTC CASNPGGPIYNEQFF NA TRBJ2-1 NA TRBV12-3/TRBV12-4
TGCAGTGCTAGAGACCAGACAGGACCGGGGGTGAACACTGAAGCTTTCTTT CSARDQTGPGVNTEAFF NA TRBJ1-1 NA TRBV20-1
TGCAGCGCTCCCCTTGTGGCAGGCCATGGCTACACCTTC CSAPLVAGHGYTF many TRBJ1-2 NA TRBV29-1
TGCGCCAGCAGGGCCAGGGAGACTGAAGCTTTCTTT CASRARETEAFF few TRBJ1-1 NA TRBV5-1
TGCAGCGTTGATGGGGACAGCTCTTACAATGAGCAGTTCTTC CSVDGDSSYNEQFF NA TRBJ2-1 TRBD1 TRBV29-1
TGCGCCAGCAGCCCCCACAGGGAAGAGACCCAGTACTTC CASSPHREETQYF NA TRBJ2-5 NA TRBV4-1
TGTGCCAGCAAAGGGGACAAATACACTGAAGCTTTCTTT CASKGDKYTEAFF few TRBJ1-1 NA TRBV2
TGTGCCAGTAGTATAGGACACCAAGAGACCCAGTACTTC CASSIGHQETQYF few TRBJ2-5 NA TRBV19
TGTGCCAGCAGCGTAAATGCGGGAGGGATCTCCTACAATGAGCAGTTCTTC CASSVNAGGISYNEQFF few TRBJ2-1 TRBD2 TRBV9
TGTGCCAGCAGCCCCCCGGTCGCGGAGGTAAGCTCCTACAATGAGCAGTTCTTC CASSPPVAEVSSYNEQFF NA TRBJ2-1 NA TRBV28
TGCGCCAGCACCGGGGGATTAAGTGAAAAACTGTTTTTT CASTGGLSEKLFF NA TRBJ1-4 NA TRBV10-2
TGTGCCAGCAAAGGAGGGAGAGAGACCCAGTACTTC CASKGGRETQYF NA TRBJ2-5 NA TRBV2
TGTGCCAGCACCCCCGCCGGGACAGGGAGCACTGAAGCTTTCTTT CASTPAGTGSTEAFF NA TRBJ1-1 TRBD1 TRBV9
TGTGCCAGCAGCCAGGAAGGAAGCATAGGAGTTTCCTACAATGAGCAGTTCTTC CASSQEGSIGVSYNEQFF NA TRBJ2-1 NA TRBV3-1
TGTGCCAGCGAGAAGTGGGACACCGGGGAGCTGTTTTTT CASEKWDTGELFF NA TRBJ2-2 NA TRBV2
TGTGCCAGCAGCCCGGGTACAGGGGTAGGGGCGAACACCGGGGAGCTGTTTTTT CASSPGTGVGANTGELFF few TRBJ2-2 TRBD1 TRBV11-2
TGTGCCAGCAGCTCCGGACTCCCGAGGGGCACAGATACGCAGTATTTT CASSSGLPRGTDTQYF NA TRBJ2-3 NA TRBV7-9
TGTGCCAGCAGTTCGACAGGGAGAACTGAAGCTTTCTTT CASSSTGRTEAFF NA TRBJ1-1 TRBD1 TRBV6-5
TGTGCCAGCAGCTCGGGACAGAAGAACACTGAAGCTTTCTTT CASSSGQKNTEAFF NA TRBJ1-1 TRBD1 TRBV7-9
TGTGCCAGCAGCCAAGATTTCGGTAGCAATCAGCCCCAGCACTTT CASSQDFGSNQPQHF many TRBJ1-5 NA TRBV3-1